This T cell receptor beta chain originates from a study of PD-1 blockade in classical Hodgkin lymphoma. The CDR3 loop spans 11 amino acids. Germline V lookup: CDR1 MDHEN, CDR2 SYDVKM. V lost 6 bases, J lost 6 bases, and 9 bases lay in between. General study points: Complete responders possessed baseline diversity comparable to newly diagnosed patients.

Profiled with immunoSEQ multiplex PCR; TCRdb holds only in-frame clones, not every one. The sample holds approximately 59,000 clones, approximately 89% seen once. There was relapse after autologous stem cell transplantation in every patient, and there was variation in brentuximab vedotin exposure. About this clone: What it binds is unknown.

The chain is built from TRBV28 and TRBJ2-7, with a possible D match to TRBD1 (6 bases). Source: peripheral blood mononuclear cells (PBMCs), taken before the second cycle of nivolumab. The clonotype was recovered from a human donor with classical Hodgkin lymphoma. The CDR3 region has the DNA TGTGCCAGCAGCGAACAGGGCGAGCAGTACTTC. Protein sequence: CASSEQGEQYF.